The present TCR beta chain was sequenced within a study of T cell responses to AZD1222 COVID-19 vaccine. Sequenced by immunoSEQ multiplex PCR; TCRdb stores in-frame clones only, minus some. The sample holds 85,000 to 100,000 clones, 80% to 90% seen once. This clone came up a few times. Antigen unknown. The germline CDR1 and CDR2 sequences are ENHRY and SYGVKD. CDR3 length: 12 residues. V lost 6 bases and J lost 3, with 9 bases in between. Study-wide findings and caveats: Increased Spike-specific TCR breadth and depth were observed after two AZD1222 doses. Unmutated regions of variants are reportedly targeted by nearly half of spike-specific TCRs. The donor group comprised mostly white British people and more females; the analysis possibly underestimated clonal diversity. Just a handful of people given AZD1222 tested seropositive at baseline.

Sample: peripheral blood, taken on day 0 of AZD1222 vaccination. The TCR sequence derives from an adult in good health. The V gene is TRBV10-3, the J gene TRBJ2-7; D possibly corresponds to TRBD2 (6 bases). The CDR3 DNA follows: TGTGCCATCAGGGACTATCACTACGAGCAGTACTTC. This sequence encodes CAIRDYHYEQYF.